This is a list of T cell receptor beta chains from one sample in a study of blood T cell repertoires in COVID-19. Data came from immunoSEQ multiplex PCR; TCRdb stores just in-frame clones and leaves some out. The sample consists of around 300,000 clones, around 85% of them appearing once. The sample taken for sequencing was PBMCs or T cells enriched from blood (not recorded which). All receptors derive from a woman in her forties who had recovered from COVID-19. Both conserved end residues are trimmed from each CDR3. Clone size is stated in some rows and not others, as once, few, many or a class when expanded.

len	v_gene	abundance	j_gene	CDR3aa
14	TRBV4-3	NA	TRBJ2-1	ASSLSLAGGQNEQF
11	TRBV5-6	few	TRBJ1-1	ASSSGSLPEAF
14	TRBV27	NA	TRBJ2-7	ASRDTGTSPSYEQY
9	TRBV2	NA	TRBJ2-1	ASGPYNEQF
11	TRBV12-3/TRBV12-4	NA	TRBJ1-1	ASSLDMNTEAF
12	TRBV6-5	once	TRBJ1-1	ASSYPTPVTEAF
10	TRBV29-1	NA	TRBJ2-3	STGGAGDTQY
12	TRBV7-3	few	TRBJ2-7	ASSLSGPPYEQY
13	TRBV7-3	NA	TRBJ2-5	ASSLGTGLRETQY
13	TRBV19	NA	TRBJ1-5	ASSRAGDSNQPQH